This T cell receptor (beta chain) was identified in a study of CD8 T cells in Susac syndrome (dated by TCRdb to about 2019). At the level of the whole study: Whether CD8+ T cell activation and differentiation in Susac syndrome was antigen driven was tested using repertoire sequencing. CD8+ T cell repertoire clonality was compared between some 12 healthy donors, approximately 14 Susac syndrome patients and 15 multiple sclerosis patients.

High-throughput TCR beta sequencing profiled peripheral blood CD8+ and CD4+ T cells from healthy donors, Susac syndrome patients and multiple sclerosis patients. The multiple sclerosis controls were treatment-naive patients who had stable or active relapsing-remitting disease and met the revised McDonald criteria. Bulk CD8+ and CD4+ T cells were purified by magnetic negative isolation, whereas CD8+ TEMRA cells were enriched by FACS. Blood was drawn into EDTA tubes, processed within 24 hours, and PBMCs were isolated by density gradient centrifugation. PBMCs intended for TCR sequencing were cryopreserved in liquid nitrogen and thawed later in a water bath at 37 degrees C. The sorted or isolated CD4+, CD8+ and CD8+ TEMRA cells reached a purity of at least 90%. RNA was extracted with the RNeasy kit and about 0.45 to 1 ug was reverse transcribed using random hexamers. TCR beta CDR3 regions were amplified with the immunoSEQ multiplex PCR assay covering 54 Vbeta and 13 Jbeta segments. PCR amplification bias was corrected by using a synthetic template baseline for primer optimization and computational correction. From the authors' description of their analysis: Only productive sequences were kept, with reads annotated to V, D and J genes according to IMGT and analyzed in immunoSEQ Analyzer. To calculate clonality, Shannon entropy was normalized by log2 of the number of productive unique sequences and then subtracted from one. Public and private clones were assessed among the 100 most prevalent clones of each patient and control. A clone was defined as Susac-specific if it was absent from the healthy and MS cohorts, from roughly 1,000 published viral clones and from other ImmuneACCESS disease sequences. TCRdb reanalyzed the raw reads on its own, using fastp at Q25 for trimming and MiXCR for clone calling, and kept in-frame beta chains. One record per CDR3 amino acid sequence lists the most common genes and DNA. These V and J calls are TCRdb output, not the study's own analysis. This sample comprises tens of thousands of distinct CDR3 sequences, roughly 93% of them detected only once. The top ten clones comprise roughly 0.5% of the sample.

Details on this clonotype: It lacks a known antigen. Nothing much larger sits one base from this clone, and base qualities are not available.

Overall results and qualifications from the work: The study acknowledged that relatively few individuals were included in the TCR sequencing and HLA analysis.

The V and J ends are trimmed by 4 bases and 0 bases, leaving 13 bases between them. Counted from cysteine to phenylalanine, this CDR3 has 16 amino acids. The kept DNA is CDR3 alone, 48 bases in frame from the first base. The germline V gene (reference sequence) sets CDR1 to LNHDA and CDR2 to SQIVND. The rearrangement joined TRBV19 to TRBJ2-1, with the D gene call left open. This TCR was recovered from a human donor with multiple sclerosis. Sequencing input: CD8+ T cells from PBMCs. This receptor has the CDR3 CASSTSAWSSYNEQFF. The DNA reads as follows: TGTGCCAGTAGTACTTCTGCCTGGAGCTCCTACAATGAGCAGTTCTTC.